Listed here are 5 T cell receptor beta chains from one sample, sequenced in a study of blood T cells in healthy people across ages. The second PCR ran roughly 7 to 12 cycles with a sample-barcoded 5' primer and J-beta primers. MiXCR was run by TCRdb on the 5' RACE reads, yielding one entry per CDR3 protein. The sample includes 650,000 to 1,000,000 distinct CDR3 sequences, around 34% of them seen just once. Sequenced sample: blood. The source is a young man in good health.

The chain uses TRBV20-1 and TRBJ2-2; D is possibly TRBD1 (6 bases). Germline lookup yields CDR1 DFQATT and CDR2 SNEGSKA (reference sequence). The CDR3 covers 14 residues. Between the trimmed V and J ends, which lost 5 bases and 5 bases, there was a span of 15 bases. DNA for the CDR3: TGCAGTGCTTGGGCCAGGGGCGCTACCGGGGAGCTGTTTTTT. Translating gives CSAWARGATGELFF.

Comments on this clonotype: It may be a read error: a sequence one base away is much more abundant. The chain recombines TRBV12-3 or TRBV12-4 with TRBJ2-7, with D perhaps TRBD1 (5 bases). The CDR3 spans 12 residues. The CDR3 nucleotides read TGTGCCGGCAGTTTGGACATCGGCGAGCAGTACTTC. Protein product: CAGSLDIGEQYF.

This clonotype was seen a few times. The chain is built from TRBV18 and TRBJ1-1, with unresolved D. V was clipped by 2 bases and J by 3 bases, with 10 bases between them. This CDR3 contains 14 residues. Germline-derived CDR1 and CDR2 are KGHSH and LQKENI. The CDR3 nucleotides are TGTGCCAGCTCACCATTCGCCCGCGACACTGAAGCTTTCTTT. Protein sequence: CASSPFARDTEAFF.

In its sample, this clonotype was seen many times. The rearrangement uses TRBV12-3 or TRBV12-4 and TRBJ2-3, with D hard to call. Trimming removed 8 bases from V and 0 bases from J, with 9 bases in between. This CDR3 has 13 amino acids. The CDR3 DNA reads as TGTGCCAGCTCACCGTCTAGCACAGATACGCAGTATTTT. It codes for CASSPSSTDTQYF.

This clonotype has a handful of counts. The chain joins TRBV10-3 to TRBJ2-3, with 11 nucleotides matching TRBD2. The germline V gene has CDR1 ENHRY and CDR2 SYGVKD. The V and J ends lost 4 bases and 1 base, in that order; junction bases with no gene match: 4. There are 16 residues in the CDR3. CDR3 sequence: CAISVLSGGGTDTQYF. Written as DNA, the CDR3 is TGTGCCATCAGTGTTCTTAGCGGGGGGGGCACAGATACGCAGTATTTT.